Detailed here is one T cell receptor beta chain. Its specificity is not known. This sample stems from a study of OX40 agonist ivuxolimab in advanced cancers. The overall study: All patients had ivuxolimab intravenously every 2 weeks at 0.01 to 10 mg/kg. Three patients got partial responses; one had hepatocellular carcinoma and two had cutaneous melanoma. The study's findings and limits: Some nonresponders also had low normalized T-cell clonal expansion. At 0.1 to 3.0 mg/kg, CD4+ and CD8+ blood T cells expanded clonally by week 6.

TCRdb keeps only in-frame clones here, not all; method: immunoSEQ multiplex PCR. In the table there are tens of thousands of clones, around 80% of which are singletons. V was pared by 2 bases and J by 3 bases, with 11 bases between. The CDR3 runs to 14 residues. Germline assignment: CDR1 SGHRS and CDR2 YFSETQ. The TCR comes from an adult with an advanced solid tumor such as melanoma, head and neck, liver or kidney cancer. The chain couples TRBV5-1 to TRBJ2-5, with D unclear. The sequencing here drew on CD4+ or CD8+ T cells sorted from blood, taken in a trial of the OX40 agonist ivuxolimab. CDR3 residues: CASSFPGVEETQYF. The DNA for the CDR3 is TGCGCCAGCAGCTTTCCGGGTGTAGAAGAGACCCAGTACTTC. The entire variable domain, with the rest obtained from reference TRBV5-1 and TRBJ2-5, is as follows: KAGVTQTPRYLIKTRGQQVTLSCSPISGHRSVSWYQQTPGQGLQFLFEYFSETQRNKGNFPGRFSGRQFSNSRSEMNVSTLELGDSALYLCASSFPGVEETQYFGPGTRLLVL.